This T cell receptor beta chain was identified during a study of cytomegalovirus exposure and HLA in healthy donors. About this clone itself: Antigen unknown.

The protocol was immunoSEQ multiplex PCR, while the TCRdb copy is restricted to in-frame clones and leaves out a portion. The sample has some 170,000 clones; approximately 96% are singletons. Study-level results: The classifier reportedly diagnosed cytomegalovirus status with high sensitivity and specificity.

The sequence derives from a young woman in good health and CMV-seronegative. Source material: PBMCs.

This CDR3 reads CASSHDRGSTDTQYF. The CDR3 DNA is TGTGCCAGCAGTCACGACAGGGGTAGCACAGATACGCAGTATTTT. This chain uses TRBV7-2 with TRBJ2-3, with 8 bases that match TRBD1. Per the germline V gene, CDR1 is SGHTA and CDR2 is FQGNSA. V dropped 6 bases and J dropped 0; count of bases not matched to a gene: 5. The CDR3 has 15 amino acids.